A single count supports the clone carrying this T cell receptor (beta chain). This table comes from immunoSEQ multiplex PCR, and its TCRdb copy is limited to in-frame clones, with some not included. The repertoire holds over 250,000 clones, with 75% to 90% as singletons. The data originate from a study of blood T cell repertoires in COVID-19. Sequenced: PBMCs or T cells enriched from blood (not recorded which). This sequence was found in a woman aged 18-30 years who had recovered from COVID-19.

This CDR3 is CASSSREGWDTEAFF. The CDR3 nucleotides are TGCGCCAGCAGCTCCAGGGAGGGGTGGGACACTGAAGCTTTCTTT. This chain connects TRBV5-1 to TRBJ1-1, with D maybe TRBD1 (5 bases). This CDR3 is built from 15 residues. V lost 3 bases to trimming and J lost 3 bases, with 15 bases between them. Germline V gene data show CDR1 as SGHRS and CDR2 as YFSETQ. The full variable domain, rest sourced from reference TRBV5-1 and TRBJ1-1, is KAGVTQTPRYLIKTRGQQVTLSCSPISGHRSVSWYQQTPGQGLQFLFEYFSETQRNKGNFPGRFSGRQFSNSRSEMNVSTLELGDSALYLCASSSREGWDTEAFFGQGTRLTVV.